Described below is a single T cell receptor beta chain sequence and its context. The CDR3 extends over 14 amino acids. CDR1 is MNHEY and CDR2 is SVGAGI in the germline V gene. J lost 2 bases, V lost 4 bases, and 3 bases had no gene match. Using immunoSEQ multiplex PCR, the repertoire was profiled, and TCRdb retains in-frame clones only, with some absent. The sample holds tens of thousands of clones, about nine tenths seen once. These data are taken from a study of T cell responses to AZD1222 COVID-19 vaccine. The V gene is TRBV6-5, the J gene TRBJ2-7; TRBD2 matches 9 bases. The receptor was derived from an adult who received the AZD1222 COVID-19 vaccine. The sample here was peripheral blood, taken 28 days after the second AZD1222 dose. The CDR3 protein is CASSLGGGAYEQYF. The CDR3, as DNA: TGTGCCAGCAGTTTGGGCGGGGGGGCCTACGAGCAGTACTTC.